A single count supports the clone carrying this TCR beta chain. In the study's own analysis: Estimates of nucleated cell counts were drawn from the amplification of reference gene primers. Measured with immunoSEQ multiplex PCR; TCRdb has only the in-frame clones, and not every one. That table supplies the V and J calls and clone size; D and trimming were determined from the DNA. The table includes some 120,000 clones, approximately 86% detected once. The data belong to a study of blood T cell repertoires in COVID-19. Across the study: The origin of the acute and convalescent COVID-19 samples was the United States, Italy and Spain. Sources were T cells, B-cell-depleted T cells, or PBMCs; the material itself was cDNA or gDNA.

V shed 4 bases and J 4 bases; nucleotides not matched to a gene: 7. The CDR3 length is 17 residues. Germline CDR1 is KGHSH and CDR2 is LQKENI. This clonotype was obtained from a woman aged 50 to 60 who had recovered from COVID-19. V is TRBV18 and J is TRBJ2-4; 13 bases agree with TRBD2. The sequencing input was peripheral blood. The CDR3 nucleotides read TGTGCCAGCTCACTACTCCCACTAGCGGGAGGGAAAAACATTCAGTACTTC. Translating gives CASSLLPLAGGKNIQYF.